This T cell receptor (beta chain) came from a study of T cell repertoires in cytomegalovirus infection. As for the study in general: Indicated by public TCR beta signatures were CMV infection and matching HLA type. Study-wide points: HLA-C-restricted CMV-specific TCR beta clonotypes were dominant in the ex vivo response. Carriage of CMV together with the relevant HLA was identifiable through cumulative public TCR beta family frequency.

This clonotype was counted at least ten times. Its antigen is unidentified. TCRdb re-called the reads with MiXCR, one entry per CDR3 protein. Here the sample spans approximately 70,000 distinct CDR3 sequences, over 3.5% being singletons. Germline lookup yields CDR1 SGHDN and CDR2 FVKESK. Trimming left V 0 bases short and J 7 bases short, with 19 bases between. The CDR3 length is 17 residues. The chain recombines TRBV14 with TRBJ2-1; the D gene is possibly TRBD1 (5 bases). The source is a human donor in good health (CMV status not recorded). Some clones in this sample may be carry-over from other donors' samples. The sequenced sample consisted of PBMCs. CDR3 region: CASSQDIVGPGYNEQFF. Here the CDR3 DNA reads TGTGCCAGCAGCCAAGATATTGTGGGGCCCGGCTATAATGAGCAGTTCTTC.